This T cell receptor (beta chain) was found in a study of blood T cells in healthy people across ages. This clonotype has only a few counts. Using a J-beta primer mix together with a sample-barcoded 5' primer, a second PCR was run for roughly 7 to 11 cycles. In TCRdb, the 5' RACE reads were re-called with MiXCR into one record per CDR3 protein. The sample includes about 970,000 distinct CDR3 sequences, just over 50% of them seen just once. Trimming stripped 8 bases from V and 0 bases from J, with 14 bases between. The germline V gene encodes CDR1 SNHLY and CDR2 FYNNEI. This CDR3 comprises 14 residues.

V gene TRBV2 combines with J gene TRBJ2-7, with D possibly called TRBD1 or TRBD2 (6 bases each). The sequencing sample was made of blood. This clonotype originated in a woman aged 55-70 years in good health. The CDR3 DNA reads TGTGCCAGCCGGGGGCCCCGTAGCTCCTACGAGCAGTACTTC. Residues: CASRGPRSSYEQYF.